These 30 T cell receptor beta chains came from one sample sequenced in a study of PD-L1 blockade in urothelial cancer. Method: immunoSEQ multiplex PCR; TCRdb's copy keeps in-frame clones and lacks some. The table lists about 79,000 clones, around 88% of them singletons. Time point in this sample: pretreatment peripheral blood. Sequences were derived from PBMCs, sampled around atezolizumab (anti-PD-L1) treatment. The receptors stem from a man between 60 and 70 years old with urothelial cancer.

J is TRBJ1-4 and V is TRBV19, with 9 nucleotides matching TRBD1. V was clipped by 5 bases and J by 7 bases; unmatched bases: 5. CDR3 length: 14 residues. Germline V gene lookup returns CDR1 LNHDA and CDR2 SQIVND (reference sequence). The CDR3 spells CASSAQGASEKLFF. The CDR3 region has the DNA TGTGCCAGTAGTGCACAGGGGGCGAGTGAAAAACTGTTTTTT.

The V gene is TRBV7-9, the J gene TRBJ1-2; a possible D gene is TRBD1 (6 bases). Trimming pared 5 bases from V and 4 bases from J, leaving 20 bases between. From germline, CDR1 is SEHNR and CDR2 FQNEAQ (reference sequence). There are 16 residues in the CDR3. CDR3 sequence reads: CASSLTLTGGAYGYTF. In DNA, the CDR3 is TGTGCCAGCAGCCTAACTCTTACGGGGGGGGCCTATGGCTACACCTTC.

The chain is built from TRBV6-1 and TRBJ2-7, with D hard to call. V was cut by 1 base and J by 3 bases, with 13 bases left in between. The CDR3 contains 15 residues. CDR1 and CDR2 from the germline V gene are MNHNS and SASEGT. CDR3 nucleotides: TGTGCCAGCAGTGAAGAAGCGAAGAGGCTCTACGAGCAGTACTTC. Encoded protein: CASSEEAKRLYEQYF.

The chain links TRBV30 to TRBJ2-5; 13 bases are shared with TRBD2. The CDR3 extends over 15 amino acids. The V segment lost 2 bases and the J segment 4 bases; nucleotides outside the gene matches: 4. Germline V CDR1 and CDR2: GTSNPN, SVGIG (reference sequence). The CDR3 coding sequence is TGTGCCTGGAGTAAGGGACTAGCGGGGTTAGAGACCCAGTACTTC. This translates into CAWSKGLAGLETQYF.

The chain joins TRBV4-3 to TRBJ2-1; D call uncertain. V was pared by 2 bases and J by 0 bases, with 8 bases between. The length of the CDR3 is 15 residues. CDR1 and CDR2 (germline): LGHNA, YSLEER. CDR3 in amino acids: CASSQQSSSYNEQFF. The CDR3 DNA follows: TGCGCCAGCAGCCAACAGTCTAGCTCCTACAATGAGCAGTTCTTC.

The sample holds a few counts of this clone. The chain links TRBV4-2 to TRBJ2-5; 11 nucleotides match TRBD2. The J segment lost 5 bases and the V segment lost 0 bases, leaving 2 bases of the junction unmatched. The CDR3 is made up of 15 amino acids. Germline values: CDR1 LGHNA, CDR2 YNFKEQ. CDR3 residues: CASSQELAGEETQYF. The CDR3 DNA follows: TGTGCCAGCAGCCAAGAACTAGCGGGGGAGGAGACCCAGTACTTC.

The chain links TRBV12-1 to TRBJ1-5; the tabulated D call, TRBD1, remains unverified against the DNA. TRBV12-1 is a documented pseudogene. The length of the CDR3 is 15 residues. The CDR3, as DNA: TGTGCCAGCAGCTCGTTACAGGGGCGCACTCAGCCCCAGCATTTT. Translation gives CASSSLQGRTQPQHF.

V is TRBV13 and J is TRBJ1-1; possibly TRBD1 for D (5 bases). The ends were cut back, 4 bases at V and 1 base at J, with 10 bases in the middle. The length of the CDR3 is 14 residues. Germline-derived CDR1 and CDR2 are PRHDT and FYEKMQ (reference sequence). CDR3 sequence (DNA): TGTGCCAGCAGCTCGGGACTGGGGAACACTGAAGCTTTCTTT. Protein: CASSSGLGNTEAFF.

The V gene is TRBV6-5, the J gene TRBJ1-3; TRBD1 matches 9 bases. From germline, CDR1 is MNHEY and CDR2 SVGAGI. Trimming took 6 bases from V and 9 from J; bases not matched to a gene: 9. The CDR3 is made up of 14 amino acids. The CDR3 nucleotides read TGTGCCAGCAGCCCCGGGACAGGGAGGACCACCATATATTTT. Translation gives CASSPGTGRTTIYF.

V is TRBV11-2 and J is TRBJ1-2, with D maybe TRBD1 (5 bases). The CDR3 covers 16 residues. In germline, CDR1 is SGHAT, CDR2 FQNNGV. Trimming removed 6 bases at V and 8 bases at J, with 25 bases between. CDR3 nucleotides: TGTGCCAGCAGGACTCGAGACAGTGCCACCTCTCGGGGCTACACCTTC. Translated: CASRTRDSATSRGYTF.

The V and J genes are TRBV18 and TRBJ1-1; 9 nucleotides align to TRBD1. V lost 6 bases and J lost 1; bases outside the gene matches: 9. This CDR3 comprises 16 residues. Germline V gene sequence: CDR1 KGHSH, CDR2 LQKENI. CDR3 loop: CASSLTDRGTNTEAFF. CDR3 bases: TGTGCCAGCTCTCTCACGGACAGGGGAACGAACACTGAAGCTTTCTTT.

The gene calls are TRBV18 and TRBJ1-1; possibly TRBD1 for D (5 bases). Trimming shortened V by 3 bases and J by 0 bases, and 14 bases separated the two germline ends. The germline gives CDR1 KGHSH, CDR2 LQKENI. The CDR3 totals 16 residues. The CDR3 protein is CASSPQWGEVNTEAFF. The CDR3 DNA reads TGTGCCAGCTCACCTCAGTGGGGGGAAGTGAACACTGAAGCTTTCTTT.

This clone was observed once. The gene calls are TRBV30 and TRBJ2-2; TRBD2 might be the D (6 bases). Trimming shortened V by 5 bases and J by 2 bases, and 21 bases separated the two germline ends. The CDR3 length is 17 residues. Per germline, CDR1 GTSNPN and CDR2 SVGIG (reference sequence). DNA for the CDR3: TGTGCCTGGGACCCAGGAATGGGACTCTATAACACCGGGGAGCTGTTTTTT. Translated, it gives CAWDPGMGLYNTGELFF.

V and J are TRBV6-1 and TRBJ2-5, with 7 bases aligning to TRBD2. V was pared by 8 bases and J by 0 bases, with 3 bases of the junction left unmatched. CDR1 and CDR2 (germline): MNHNS, SASEGT. The CDR3 has 13 residues. The CDR3 loop reads CASQGTNQETQYF. The CDR3 DNA reads as TGTGCCAGCCAAGGGACTAACCAAGAGACCCAGTACTTC.

The chain uses TRBV27 and TRBJ1-5; 11 positions agree with TRBD1. V lost 6 bases, J lost 2 bases, and 12 bases stayed unmatched. Germline values: CDR1 MNHEY, CDR2 SMNVEV (reference sequence). The CDR3 consists of 18 residues. The CDR3 DNA follows: TGTGCCAGCAGCATGCTGGACAGGGGGCGGATAGGCAATCAGCCCCAGCATTTT. Its translation: CASSMLDRGRIGNQPQHF.

This clone was detected once. CDR3 sequence (DNA): TGCGCCAGCAGCCAGGACAGGGGGGGAAATTCACCCCTCCACTTT. This sequence encodes CASSQDRGGNSPLHF. This chain links TRBV4-3 with TRBJ1-6; the match to TRBD1 covers 10 bases. The CDR3 runs to 15 residues. Germline lookup yields CDR1 LGHNA and CDR2 YSLEER. Unmatched junction bases numbered 3, after V lost 3 bases and J lost 7 bases.

The chain's CDR3 is CASSLLRVSTDTQYF. The CDR3, as DNA: TGTGCCAGCAGTTTACTCCGGGTCAGCACAGATACGCAGTATTTT. The V and J genes are TRBV27 and TRBJ2-3; the D is unclear. Germline lookup yields CDR1 MNHEY and CDR2 SMNVEV (reference sequence). The V gene lost 2 bases and the J gene lost 0 bases, with 9 bases spanning the gap. The length of the CDR3 is 15 residues.

This clone was detected once. The chain combines TRBV19 with TRBJ1-5; weak D call: TRBD1 (6 bases). The V and J ends lost 3 bases and 2 bases respectively, with 8 bases between them. The CDR3 length is 14 residues. Germline CDR1 and CDR2: LNHDA and SQIVND (reference sequence). CDR3 bases: TGTGCCAGTAGTATGAAGGGGGGCAATCAGCCCCAGCATTTT. It encodes CASSMKGGNQPQHF.

The rearrangement uses TRBV11-2 and TRBJ1-6; D is possibly TRBD1 (6 bases). The CDR3 extends over 15 amino acids. V was trimmed by 7 bases and J by 7 bases, leaving 17 bases between them. Germline-derived CDR1 and CDR2 are SGHAT and FQNNGV. The CDR3 protein is CASTMWGQGNSPLHF. CDR3 bases: TGTGCCAGCACCATGTGGGGGCAGGGAAATTCACCCCTCCACTTT.

Comment on this clone: The junction does not match germline at one end; this may be a read error. J is TRBJ2-1 and V is TRBV6-1; possible D gene TRBD2, 6 bases. The CDR3 is 15 residues long. Germline loops: CDR1 MNHNS, CDR2 SASEGT. The CDR3: CTSSERWGAYNEQFF. The CDR3 nucleotides read TGTACCAGCAGTGAACGGTGGGGGGCCTACAATGAGCAGTTCTTC.

V is TRBV18 and J is TRBJ1-1; D perhaps matches TRBD1 (6 bases). The CDR3 has 13 residues. Per germline, CDR1 KGHSH and CDR2 LQKENI. The germline V and J ends were trimmed by 6 bases and 4 bases, with 12 bases remaining between them. Written as DNA, the CDR3 is TGTGCCAGCTCGTCCGGGACACTCACTGAAGCTTTCTTT. It specifies CASSSGTLTEAFF.

The rearrangement joins TRBV7-9 to TRBJ1-2; 12 positions match TRBD1. This CDR3 contains 16 residues. V dropped 5 bases and J dropped 5; count of bases not matched to a gene: 9. Germline lookup yields CDR1 SEHNR and CDR2 FQNEAQ (reference sequence). The CDR3 reads CASSVAGTGGMYGYTF. Here the CDR3 DNA reads TGTGCCAGCAGCGTCGCCGGGACAGGGGGCATGTATGGCTACACCTTC.

The V gene is TRBV6-5, the J gene TRBJ2-1; 10 bases match TRBD1. The germline V gene has CDR1 MNHEY and CDR2 SVGAGI. V lost 4 bases and J lost 4; bases outside the gene matches: 4. This CDR3 is built from 15 residues. The CDR3 region has the DNA TGTGCCAGCAGTTTCGACAGGGGGCCATACAATGAGCAGTTCTTC. Its protein is CASSFDRGPYNEQFF.

This sequence joins TRBV5-1 and TRBJ2-1, with D possibly being TRBD1 (6 bases). CDR1 is SGHRS and CDR2 is YFSETQ in the germline V gene. V dropped 5 bases and J dropped 9 bases, with 21 bases sitting between them. The length of the CDR3 is 15 residues. The CDR3 reads CASRPDPQGVGEQFF. CDR3 nucleotides: TGCGCCAGCAGACCTGATCCACAGGGAGTGGGTGAGCAGTTCTTC.

This clone was recorded only once. The chain couples TRBV7-3 to TRBJ2-1; 8 bases are a match to TRBD2. With V trimmed by 5 bases and J by 2 bases, 8 bases remained unmatched. The CDR3 runs to 16 residues. Germline CDR1 is SGHTA and CDR2 is FQGTGA. CDR3 sequence reads: CASSQSLAGPYNEQFF. Here the CDR3 DNA reads TGTGCCAGCAGCCAAAGCTTAGCGGGGCCCTACAATGAGCAGTTCTTC.

J is TRBJ2-2 and V is TRBV5-1, with a weak D call TRBD1 (6 bases). The CDR3 spans 15 residues. CDR1 is SGHRS and CDR2 is YFSETQ in the germline V gene. The V gene lost 0 bases and the J gene lost 3 bases, with 9 bases spanning the gap. DNA of the CDR3: TGCGCCAGCAGCTTGGGGGGGCCGGACACCGGGGAGCTGTTTTTT. Its translation: CASSLGGPDTGELFF.

This chain links TRBV11-3 with TRBJ2-1; D is uncertain. The CDR3 has 12 residues. Germline V CDR1 and CDR2: SGHNT, YENEEA. The V end was cut by 10 bases, the J end by 4 bases, with 11 bases between. The CDR3 DNA reads as TGTGCCACCAGTGGCGGATACAATGAGCAGTTCTTC. Its translation is CATSGGYNEQFF. Drawing the rest from reference TRBV11-3 and TRBJ2-1, the complete variable domain is EAGVVQSPRYKIIEKKQPVAFWCNPISGHNTLYWYLQNLGQGPELLIRYENEEAVDDSQLPKDRFSAERLKGVDSTLKIQPAELGDSAVYLCATSGGYNEQFFGPGTRLTVL.

The rearrangement links TRBV4-3 to TRBJ1-1; 7 bases are a match to TRBD1. V lost 1 base, J lost 0 bases, and 11 bases stayed unmatched. Germline CDR1 LGHNA, CDR2 YSLEER. CDR3 length: 18 amino acids. The CDR3 DNA is TGCGCCAGCAGCCAAGTGGGGCTGACAGGGTTCATGAACACTGAAGCTTTCTTT. Translated, it gives CASSQVGLTGFMNTEAFF.

Details on this clone: At one of its ends the junction is not consistent with the germline gene, which may arise from a read error. This chain links TRBV7-7 with TRBJ2-5; 11 nucleotides line up with TRBD2. The CDR3 is made up of 16 amino acids. Germline assignment: CDR1 SSHAT and CDR2 FNYEAQ (reference sequence). This chain's CDR3 is CASSLALAGGQETQYF. CDR3 in DNA: TGTGCTAGCAGCTTAGCGCTAGCGGGGGGACAAGAGACCCAGTACTTC.

The genes are TRBV12-5 and TRBJ2-7; D gene unclear. This CDR3 is 11 amino acids long. Looked up from germline, CDR1 is LGHNT and CDR2 is FRNRAP. The ends were cut back, 5 bases at V and 4 bases at J, with 6 bases in the middle. CDR3 coding DNA: TGTGCTAGTGGTCCGCGTTACGAGCAGTACTTC. Its translation: CASGPRYEQYF.